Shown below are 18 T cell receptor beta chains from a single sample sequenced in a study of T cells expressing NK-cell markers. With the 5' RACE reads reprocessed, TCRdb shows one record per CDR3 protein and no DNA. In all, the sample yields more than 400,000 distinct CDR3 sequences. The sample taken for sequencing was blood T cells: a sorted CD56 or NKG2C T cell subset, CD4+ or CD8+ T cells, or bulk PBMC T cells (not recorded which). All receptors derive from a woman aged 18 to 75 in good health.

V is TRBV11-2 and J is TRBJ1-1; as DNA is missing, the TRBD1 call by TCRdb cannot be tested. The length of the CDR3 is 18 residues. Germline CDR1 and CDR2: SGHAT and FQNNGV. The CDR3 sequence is CASSPRPPPGHRNTEAFF. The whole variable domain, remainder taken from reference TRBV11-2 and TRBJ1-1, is EAGVAQSPRYKIIEKRQSVAFWCNPISGHATLYWYQQILGQGPKLLIQFQNNGVVDDSQLPKDRFSAERLKGVDSTLKIQPAKLEDSAVYLCASSPRPPPGHRNTEAFFGQGTRLTVV.

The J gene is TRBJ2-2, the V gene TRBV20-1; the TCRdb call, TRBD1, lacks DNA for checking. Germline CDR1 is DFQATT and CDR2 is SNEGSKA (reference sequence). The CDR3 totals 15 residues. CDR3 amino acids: CSARDWGEGAGELFF.

CDR3 sequence reads: CASSVTSGSSPSTDTQYF. The chain has TRBV11-2 and TRBJ2-3; TCRdb's D call of TRBD2 is untestable without DNA. Germline assignment: CDR1 SGHAT and CDR2 FQNNGV. The length of the CDR3 is 18 residues.

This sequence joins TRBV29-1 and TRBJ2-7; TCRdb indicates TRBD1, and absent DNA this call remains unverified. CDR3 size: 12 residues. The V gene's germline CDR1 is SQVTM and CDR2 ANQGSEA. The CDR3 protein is CSAWGLVNEQYF.

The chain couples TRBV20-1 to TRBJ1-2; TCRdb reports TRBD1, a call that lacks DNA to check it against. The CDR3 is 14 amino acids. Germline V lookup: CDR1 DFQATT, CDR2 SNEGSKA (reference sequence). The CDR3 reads CSATLRDRGYGYTF.

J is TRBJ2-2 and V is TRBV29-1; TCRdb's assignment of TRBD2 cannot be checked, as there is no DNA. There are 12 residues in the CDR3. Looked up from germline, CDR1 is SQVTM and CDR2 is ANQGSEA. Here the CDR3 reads CSVERVDGELFF.

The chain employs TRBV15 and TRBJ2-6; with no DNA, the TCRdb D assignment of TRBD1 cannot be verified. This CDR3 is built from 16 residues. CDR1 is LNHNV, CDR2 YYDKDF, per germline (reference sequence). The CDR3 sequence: CATSRSGPSGANVLTF.

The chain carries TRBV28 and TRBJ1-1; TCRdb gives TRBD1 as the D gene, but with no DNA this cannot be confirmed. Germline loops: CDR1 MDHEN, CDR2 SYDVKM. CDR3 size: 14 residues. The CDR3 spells CASSFARGVTEAFF.

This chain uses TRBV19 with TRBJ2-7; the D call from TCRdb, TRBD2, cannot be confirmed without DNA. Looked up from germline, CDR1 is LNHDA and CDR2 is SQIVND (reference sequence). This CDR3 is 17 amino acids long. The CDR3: CASSPGLFSGYNYEQYF.

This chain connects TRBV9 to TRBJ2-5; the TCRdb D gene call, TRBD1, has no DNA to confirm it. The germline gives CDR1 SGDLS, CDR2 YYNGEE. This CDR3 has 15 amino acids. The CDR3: CASSATQGFVETQYF.

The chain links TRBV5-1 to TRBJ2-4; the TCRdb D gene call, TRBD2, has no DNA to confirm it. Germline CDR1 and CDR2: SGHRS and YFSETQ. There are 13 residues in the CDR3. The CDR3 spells CASSRDSGNIQYF.

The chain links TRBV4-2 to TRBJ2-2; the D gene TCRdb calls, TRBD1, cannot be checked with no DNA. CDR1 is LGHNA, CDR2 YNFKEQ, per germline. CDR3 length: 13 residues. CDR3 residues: CASSQVGDGELFF.

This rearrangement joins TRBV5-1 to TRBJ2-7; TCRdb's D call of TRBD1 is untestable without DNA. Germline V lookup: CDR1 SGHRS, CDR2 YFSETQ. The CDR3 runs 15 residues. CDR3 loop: CASSVPRESSYEQYF.

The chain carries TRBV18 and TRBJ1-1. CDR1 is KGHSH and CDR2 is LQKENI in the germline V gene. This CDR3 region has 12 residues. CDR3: CASSPPGAEAFF.

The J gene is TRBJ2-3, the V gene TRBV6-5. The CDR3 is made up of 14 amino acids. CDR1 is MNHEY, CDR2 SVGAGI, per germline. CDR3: CASSYDGSTDTQYF.

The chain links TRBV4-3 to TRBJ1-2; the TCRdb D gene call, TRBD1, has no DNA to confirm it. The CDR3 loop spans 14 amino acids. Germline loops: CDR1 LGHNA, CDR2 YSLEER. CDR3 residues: CASSYRDGYYGYTF.

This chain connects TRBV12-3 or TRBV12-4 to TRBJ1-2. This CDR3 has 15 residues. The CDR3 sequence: CASSNGRRANYGYTF.

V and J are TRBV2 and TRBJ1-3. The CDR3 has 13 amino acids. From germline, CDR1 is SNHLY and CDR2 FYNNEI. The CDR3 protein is CASSGGPGNTIYF. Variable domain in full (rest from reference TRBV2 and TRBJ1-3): EPEVTQTPSHQVTQMGQEVILRCVPISNHLYFYWYRQILGQKVEFLVSFYNNEISEKSEIFDDQFSVERPDGSNFTLKIRSTKLEDSAMYFCASSGGPGNTIYFGEGSWLTVV.